This T cell receptor (beta chain) was captured by sequencing in a study of response to subunit inactivated influenza vaccine. Looked up from germline, CDR1 is LNHNV and CDR2 is YYDKDF (reference sequence). Germline trimming cut 8 bases from V and 0 bases from J; bases unmatched to any gene: 12. The CDR3 totals 16 residues. This clonotype was seen only a few times. What it binds is unknown. Regarding the study as a whole: Authors suggested seasonal influenza vaccinations each recruit few new T cells.

TCRdb reprocessed the RT-PCR reads via MiXCR and lists one record per CDR3 protein. The sample has around 790,000 distinct CDR3 sequences; around 20% are singletons. The clonotype was recovered from a man aged 45 to 65 who received an inactivated influenza vaccine. The specimen was PBMCs from blood, collected about 5 days after vaccination. V gene TRBV15 combines with J gene TRBJ2-7, with 8 bases lining up with TRBD1. In nucleotides, the CDR3 is TGTGCCACCGCCATGAGGTGGACAGGGACCTCCTACGAGCAGTACTTC. This encodes CATAMRWTGTSYEQYF.